This T cell receptor beta chain originates from a study of graft-versus-host responses after intestinal transplantation. Study-level background: The whole recipient group had anti-thymocyte globulin induction followed by tacrolimus and steroids for two to four years. Study-level findings and limits: Present in recipient marrow, GvH clones included some that appeared first in ileum or blood.

CDR1 and CDR2 from the germline V gene are MNHEY and SMNVEV (reference sequence). The CDR3 loop spans 14 amino acids. Deletions cut 0 bases from V and 4 bases from J, with 9 bases between. The data were produced by immunoSEQ multiplex PCR, yet TCRdb's version contains in-frame clones alone and is incomplete. The table includes roughly 110,000 clones, 85% to 95% detected once. Comments on this clone: As yet, its antigen is unknown.

The chain links TRBV27 to TRBJ1-1; D is unclear. This sample comprised unstimulated CD8+ T cells sorted from spleen or lymph node cells, obtained before transplant. The source of this sequence is a human donor who was the organ donor for an intestinal transplant. CDR3 sequence reads: CASSLSGRVTEAFF. Written as DNA, the CDR3 is TGTGCCAGCAGTTTATCAGGGAGGGTCACTGAAGCTTTCTTT.